This T cell receptor beta chain was captured in a study of blood T cell repertoires in COVID-19. Study summary: Italy, Spain and the United States were the sources of the convalescent and acute COVID-19 samples. Sources were T cells, B-cell-depleted T cells, or PBMCs; the material itself was cDNA or gDNA.

The CDR3 length is 15 residues. The V and J ends lost 6 bases and 12 bases respectively, with 24 bases between them. Per the germline V gene, CDR1 is MNHNS and CDR2 is SASEGT. Authors' processing steps: By means of reference gene primer amplification, nucleated cell counts were estimated. Data came from immunoSEQ multiplex PCR; TCRdb stores just in-frame clones and leaves some out. D and trimming come from the DNA, and the V and J calls and clone size come from that table. The sample carries approximately 45,000 clones, around 75% recorded once. The origin of this receptor is a man at least 80 years old with acute or convalescent COVID-19. The material sequenced was peripheral blood. The J gene is TRBJ2-1, the V gene TRBV6-1, with a possible D match to TRBD2 (6 bases). The CDR3 coding sequence is TGTGCCAGCAGATTCGGGGGAGCGGGCCCTGGCGGGCAGTTCTTC. Residues: CASRFGGAGPGGQFF.